The 23 T cell receptor beta chains below were found in one sample sequenced in a study of radiotherapy plus CTLA-4 blockade in lung cancer (dated by TCRdb to about 2018). Receptor libraries were prepared by the immunoSEQ multiplex PCR assay. The table comes from immuneACCESS by way of TCRdb, which keeps in-frame sequences with V and J called. Part of the clones is missing from these tables; in studies checked, under half for an unresolved V gene and the rest for unknown reasons. The sample data list 40,000 to 50,000 clones, and 70% to 75% of these were observed just once. The ten largest clones take up around 3.4% of the sample. This sample comprised peripheral blood, obtained from a patient treated with radiotherapy plus ipilimumab. These receptors were obtained from a human donor with non-small cell lung cancer who had a complete response to radiotherapy plus ipilimumab.

The chain carries TRBV5-1 and TRBJ2-5, with TRBD1 matching over 9 bases. Looked up from germline, CDR1 is SGHRS and CDR2 is YFSETQ. This CDR3 region has 16 residues. With 1 base clipped from V and 2 bases from J, the junction kept 6 bases outside the gene matches. The CDR3 DNA is TGCGCCAGCAGCTTGTCCGGACAGGGGACGCAAGAGACCCAGTACTTC. It yields the protein CASSLSGQGTQETQYF.

This chain links TRBV30 with TRBJ1-2, with 7 bases fitting TRBD1. J gave up 4 bases and V 2 bases, and 4 bases lay outside the gene matches. The CDR3 length is 13 residues. Germline values: CDR1 GTSNPN, CDR2 SVGIG (reference sequence). Written as DNA, the CDR3 is TGTGCCTGGAGTAGGGACAGACCCTATGGCTACACCTTC. It is translated as CAWSRDRPYGYTF.

This chain uses TRBV2 with TRBJ2-5; 10 bases are shared with TRBD2. J gave up 5 bases and V 0 bases, and 9 bases lay outside the gene matches. The germline V gene encodes CDR1 SNHLY and CDR2 FYNNEI. This CDR3 has 17 residues. The CDR3 loop reads CASSEAEGGSGGETQYF. In DNA form, the CDR3 reads TGTGCCAGCAGTGAAGCCGAAGGTGGTAGCGGGGGGGAGACCCAGTACTTC.

The CDR3 DNA sequence: TGTGCCTGGAGTTCGGGAGAAAAACTGTTTTTT. It is translated as CAWSSGEKLFF. This chain links TRBV30 with TRBJ1-4, with D uncertain. Germline lookup yields CDR1 GTSNPN and CDR2 SVGIG (reference sequence). V shed 2 bases and J shed 8 bases, with 6 bases lying between them. The CDR3 runs to 11 residues.

CDR3 coding DNA: TGTGCCAGCAGTGCCCGACAGGGGGTCAATCAGCCCCAGCATTTT. It encodes CASSARQGVNQPQHF. This chain uses TRBV6-5 with TRBJ1-5, with 9 bases aligning to TRBD1. J lost 3 bases, V lost 5 bases, and 5 bases had no gene match. Looked up from germline, CDR1 is MNHEY and CDR2 is SVGAGI. This CDR3 has 15 amino acids.

This chain links TRBV7-3 with TRBJ2-3; 10 nucleotides agree with TRBD1. Germline assignment: CDR1 SGHTA and CDR2 FQGTGA. The V and J ends lost 3 bases and 6 bases, in that order; junction bases with no gene match: 12. CDR3 size: 17 residues. The chain's CDR3 is CASSFLPTGGRSDTQYF. The DNA of the CDR3 is TGTGCCAGCAGCTTCCTCCCGACAGGGGGCCGGTCGGATACGCAGTATTTT.

This clone was observed once. V and J are TRBV5-4 and TRBJ2-7, with 9 positions matching TRBD2. This CDR3 contains 16 residues. The V segment lost 1 base and the J segment 0 bases; nucleotides outside the gene matches: 5. CDR1 and CDR2 from the germline V gene are SGHNT and YYREEE (reference sequence). CDR3 region: CASSLISGGPSYEQYF. The DNA for the CDR3 is TGTGCCAGCAGCTTGATAAGCGGGGGGCCCTCCTACGAGCAGTACTTC.

The J gene is TRBJ2-7, the V gene TRBV27; weak D call: TRBD1 (5 bases). CDR1 and CDR2 (germline): MNHEY, SMNVEV (reference sequence). This CDR3 region has 13 residues. Trimming stripped 5 bases from V and 6 bases from J, with 14 bases between. The CDR3 bases are TGTGCCAGCAGTACCCGTACAGGCTCCGAGCAGTACTTC. Protein sequence: CASSTRTGSEQYF.

J is TRBJ1-1 and V is TRBV29-1; a weak D match, TRBD1 (5 bases). The CDR3 spans 13 residues. V lost 6 bases and J lost 3, with 14 bases in between. Germline V gene lookup returns CDR1 SQVTM and CDR2 ANQGSEA. In DNA, the CDR3 is TGCAGCGTCGCTAGGGGCAGGGACACTGAAGCTTTCTTT. Translating gives CSVARGRDTEAFF.

This clone was counted between two and nine times. This chain links TRBV2 with TRBJ1-3; D gene uncertain. V shed 5 bases and J shed 8 bases, with 13 bases lying between them. Germline V gives CDR1 SNHLY, CDR2 FYNNEI. The CDR3 runs 13 residues. CDR3 in amino acids: CASSKGGWDTIYF. The DNA of the CDR3 is TGTGCCAGCAGTAAGGGAGGCTGGGACACCATATATTTT.

V gene TRBV23-1 combines with J gene TRBJ2-3; D is uncertain. TRBV23-1 is given ORF status, its function remaining uncertain. The CDR3 is made up of 14 amino acids. V shed 7 bases and J shed 0 bases, with 11 bases lying between them. CDR3 sequence (DNA): TGCGCCAGCATTACCAACGAGAGCACAGATACGCAGTATTTT. It yields the protein CASITNESTDTQYF.

V is TRBV5-1 and J is TRBJ1-1; 11 bases match TRBD1. The CDR3 covers 14 residues. The germline CDR1 and CDR2 sequences are SGHRS and YFSETQ. The V gene end was trimmed by 0 bases and the J gene end by 7 bases; junction bases not matched to a gene: 2. The CDR3 sequence is CASSLEGTGGEAFF. The CDR3 coding sequence is TGCGCCAGCAGCTTGGAAGGGACAGGGGGTGAAGCTTTCTTT. The full variable domain, in which reference TRBV5-1 and TRBJ1-1 provide the parts outside the CDR3, is KAGVTQTPRYLIKTRGQQVTLSCSPISGHRSVSWYQQTPGQGLQFLFEYFSETQRNKGNFPGRFSGRQFSNSRSEMNVSTLELGDSALYLCASSLEGTGGEAFFGQGTRLTVV.

The chain links TRBV5-1 to TRBJ2-3, with 9 bases identical to TRBD2. The V gene end was trimmed by 3 bases and the J gene end by 3 bases; junction bases not matched to a gene: 8. Germline CDR1 reads SGHRS; CDR2 reads YFSETQ. The CDR3 is 16 amino acids. CDR3 sequence reads: CASSWPGGGATDTQYF. Here the CDR3 DNA reads TGCGCCAGCAGCTGGCCCGGCGGGGGGGCTACAGATACGCAGTATTTT. Complete variable domain (other parts from reference TRBV5-1 and TRBJ2-3): KAGVTQTPRYLIKTRGQQVTLSCSPISGHRSVSWYQQTPGQGLQFLFEYFSETQRNKGNFPGRFSGRQFSNSRSEMNVSTLELGDSALYLCASSWPGGGATDTQYFGPGTRLTVL.

This clone came up once. This chain connects TRBV19 to TRBJ2-1, with a weak D call TRBD1 (6 bases). The CDR3 consists of 15 residues. CDR1 is LNHDA and CDR2 is SQIVND in the germline V gene (reference sequence). V was cut by 1 base and J by 2 bases, with 9 bases left in between. CDR3 in amino acids: CASSIGDTAYNEQFF. The CDR3 DNA is TGTGCCAGTAGTATAGGGGACACAGCCTACAATGAGCAGTTCTTC.

This chain joins TRBV6-5 and TRBJ2-5; no clear D gene. Looked up from germline, CDR1 is MNHEY and CDR2 is SVGAGI. V was cut by 6 bases and J by 7 bases, with 12 bases left in between. The CDR3 runs 12 residues. The CDR3 nucleotides read TGTGCCAGCAGGAGCCCTCCGGGGACCCAGTACTTC. This translates into CASRSPPGTQYF.

This chain uses TRBV5-1 with TRBJ2-6; D remains unclear. Trimming left V 10 bases short and J 0 bases short, with 11 bases between. The CDR3 covers 14 residues. Germline loops: CDR1 SGHRS, CDR2 YFSETQ. In nucleotides, the CDR3 is TGCGCCTCCCGAGGCCTCTCTGGGGCCAACGTCCTGACTTTC. As protein: CASRGLSGANVLTF.

This chain uses TRBV19 with TRBJ2-7, with TRBD2 matching 11 bases. Germline CDR1 is LNHDA and CDR2 is SQIVND (reference sequence). This CDR3 region has 15 residues. V was pared by 1 base and J by 3 bases, with 2 bases of the junction left unmatched. CDR3 sequence: CASSIGLAGGYEQYF. CDR3 nucleotide sequence: TGTGCCAGTAGTATAGGCCTAGCGGGAGGCTACGAGCAGTACTTC.

The rearrangement links TRBV6-1 to TRBJ2-3; 9 positions agree with TRBD2. The V and J ends lost 4 bases and 6 bases, in that order; junction bases with no gene match: 11. Germline values: CDR1 MNHNS, CDR2 SASEGT. This CDR3 comprises 16 residues. In DNA form, the CDR3 reads TGTGCCAGCAGTGGGGGACTAGCCCGGAATGCGGATACGCAGTATTTT. The encoded protein is CASSGGLARNADTQYF.

The chain combines TRBV27 with TRBJ1-3; D is unresolved. V dropped 0 bases and J dropped 6 bases, with 12 bases sitting between them. The germline gives CDR1 MNHEY, CDR2 SMNVEV (reference sequence). This CDR3 region has 15 residues. CDR3 DNA: TGTGCCAGCAGTTTATCGGGAGGGATTGTAAACACCATATATTTT. Protein: CASSLSGGIVNTIYF.

The table lists this clone with a few counts. This sequence joins TRBV28 and TRBJ1-3; 7 bases fit TRBD1. Germline CDR1 and CDR2: MDHEN and SYDVKM. V trimming: 4 bases; J trimming: 0 bases; junction bases outside the gene matches: 6. The CDR3 is 16 amino acids. CDR3 amino acids: CASSSTGRRSGNTIYF. The CDR3 DNA follows: TGTGCCAGCAGTTCGACAGGGCGTCGCTCTGGAAACACCATATATTTT.

The rearrangement links TRBV29-1 to TRBJ1-3, with a weak D call TRBD1 (5 bases). CDR3 length: 12 residues. The V gene lost 2 bases and the J gene lost 8 bases, with 10 bases spanning the gap. Germline V lookup: CDR1 SQVTM, CDR2 ANQGSEA. Here the CDR3 reads CSVEPRVDTIYF. The CDR3, as DNA: TGCAGCGTTGAACCCAGGGTGGACACCATATATTTT.

This clone was seen a handful of times. The CDR3 loop reads CASSLGQMLTDTQYF. Here the CDR3 DNA reads TGTGCCAGCAGCCTTGGACAGATGCTCACAGATACGCAGTATTTT. The V gene is TRBV7-9, the J gene TRBJ2-3, with D possibly being TRBD1 (6 bases). This CDR3 has 15 amino acids. Trimming cost V 5 bases and J 2 bases, with 14 bases left between them. Germline CDR1 and CDR2: SEHNR and FQNEAQ (reference sequence). Full variable domain (missing parts from reference TRBV7-9 and TRBJ2-3): DTGVSQNPRHKITKRGQNVTFRCDPISEHNRLYWYRQTLGQGPEFLTYFQNEAQLEKSRLLSDRFSAERPKGSFSTLEIQRTEQGDSAMYLCASSLGQMLTDTQYFGPGTRLTVL.

The table lists this clone with a few counts. V and J are TRBV6-5 and TRBJ1-5; 10 bases match TRBD1. The V gene's germline CDR1 is MNHEY and CDR2 SVGAGI. This CDR3 region has 15 residues. The junction had 5 bases not matched to a gene; V was cut back by 5 bases and J by 4 bases. CDR3 DNA: TGTGCCAGCAGTACCAGACAGGGGGCTAATCAGCCCCAGCATTTT. The encoded protein is CASSTRQGANQPQHF.